The TCR beta chain described here comes from a study of cytomegalovirus exposure and HLA in healthy donors. Study observations and caveats: Productive rates of about 90% or about 30% were seen for most TCR beta V segments in an earlier analysis. Specific recognition of CMV antigens was confirmed in vitro for a few chains (all CMV-associated).

A multiplex PCR was run with 60 Vbeta primers and 13 Jbeta primers. TCRdb's table, derived via immunoSEQ multiplex PCR, lists solely in-frame clones and lacks some. The repertoire includes some 100,000 clones, 79% of them detected once, and over 4% sits in the top ten. As regards this clone: The antigen is unknown.

V gave up 4 bases and J gave up 3 bases; unmatched junction bases: 2. Germline V gene sequence: CDR1 SNHLY, CDR2 FYNNEI. This CDR3 is 14 amino acids long. The V gene is TRBV2, the J gene TRBJ1-5; TRBD1 aligns across 8 bases. This receptor was obtained from a female donor in good health and CMV-seropositive. The material sequenced was PBMCs. The DNA for the CDR3 is TGTGCCAGCAGTGTCAGGGGGCTCAATCAGCCCCAGCATTTT. Amino acids: CASSVRGLNQPQHF.